This T cell receptor beta chain was profiled in a study of shared clonotypes between healthy human individuals. Donors, healthy HIV-negative adults, lacked recent acute infections or vaccinations. Some clones are missing from TCRdb's copy, which holds only in-frame ones; the method was immunoSEQ multiplex PCR. The table lists over 2 million clones, 85% to 95% of them singletons, with 0.3% to 0.45% in the top ten. Per germline, CDR1 SNHLY and CDR2 FYNNEI. CDR3 size: 13 residues. Trimming removed 4 bases from V and 2 bases from J, with 8 bases in between. Study-wide points: A generally larger estimated richness was seen in naive subsets than in memory subsets. The authors sampled blood alone, and tissue repertoires likely differ. The study found about 5.1% of naive CD4 clonotypes shared across a handful of donors.

Concerning this clone itself: The target antigen is unknown.

The material sequenced was naive CD4+ T cells from PBMCs. Subset reported: CD45RA+ positively selected. This sequence joins TRBV2 and TRBJ2-5; D not resolved. This clonotype originated in a man between 18 and 29 years old in good health. Some clones in this sample may be carry-over from other donors' samples. The CDR3 DNA is TGTGCCAGCAGTGTGAACAGACAAGAGACCCAGTACTTC. Encoded protein: CASSVNRQETQYF.